This passage covers 20 T cell receptor beta chains from one sample sequenced in a study of cytomegalovirus exposure and HLA in healthy donors. Researchers ran the PCR with 60 Vbeta and 13 Jbeta primers. Measured with immunoSEQ multiplex PCR; TCRdb has only the in-frame clones, and not every one. The sample consists of fewer than 50,000 clones, 55% to 75% of them appearing once. Sequencing was done on a sample of PBMCs. Receptors were obtained from a man aged 50 to 60 in good health and CMV-seropositive.

In DNA, the CDR3 is TGCGCCAGCAGCCCACAGGGACAGGCGGTAAATGAGCAGTTCTTC. It codes for CASSPQGQAVNEQFF. The chain joins TRBV4-1 to TRBJ2-1; TRBD1 aligns across 8 bases. The junction had 9 bases not matched to a gene; V was cut back by 4 bases and J by 7 bases. Per the germline V gene, CDR1 is MGHRA and CDR2 is YSYEKL. There are 15 residues in the CDR3.

This chain joins TRBV11-2 and TRBJ1-1; D is unresolved. CDR1 SGHAT and CDR2 FQNNGV come from the germline V gene. The CDR3 length is 14 residues. V lost 1 base and J 1 base, leaving 7 bases between the germline ends. The CDR3: CASSLGRQNTEAFF. CDR3 in DNA: TGTGCCAGCAGCTTAGGCAGACAGAACACTGAAGCTTTCTTT.

The rearrangement links TRBV25-1 to TRBJ2-2; TRBD2 matches at 7 bases. The germline gives CDR1 MGHDK, CDR2 SYGVNS. The V and J ends lost 3 bases and 5 bases, in that order; junction bases with no gene match: 3. This CDR3 is 14 amino acids long. The CDR3 loop is CASSEAGETGELFF. For the CDR3, the DNA is TGTGCCAGCAGTGAGGCGGGGGAGACCGGGGAGCTGTTTTTT.

This rearrangement joins TRBV25-1 to TRBJ1-4; D is ambiguous. V was trimmed by 8 bases and J by 0 bases, leaving 10 bases between them. The CDR3 consists of 14 residues. Germline lookup yields CDR1 MGHDK and CDR2 SYGVNS. CDR3 sequence (DNA): TGTGCCAGCTCCGGGTGGGCAACTAATGAAAAACTGTTTTTT. It yields the protein CASSGWATNEKLFF.

The CDR3, as DNA: TGCGCCAGCAGCTTGAGCAGGGGGCGCGGAGAGACCCAGTACTTC. Residues: CASSLSRGRGETQYF. The chain links TRBV5-1 to TRBJ2-5; 8 bases fit TRBD1. CDR3 length: 15 residues. With 1 base clipped from V and 4 bases from J, the junction kept 6 bases outside the gene matches. CDR1 and CDR2 from the germline V gene are SGHRS and YFSETQ.

This clone appeared a few times. The genes are TRBV2 and TRBJ1-1; 9 bases match TRBD1. The CDR3 has 16 residues. The germline V gene has CDR1 SNHLY and CDR2 FYNNEI. Unmatched junction bases numbered 12, after V lost 6 bases and J lost 4 bases. In DNA, the CDR3 is TGTGCCAGCAGCTTAATACCACAGGGGGCTGGCACTGAAGCTTTCTTT. This codes for CASSLIPQGAGTEAFF. Together with reference TRBV2 and TRBJ1-1, the CDR3 gives the full variable domain: EPEVTQTPSHQVTQMGQEVILRCVPISNHLYFYWYRQILGQKVEFLVSFYNNEISEKSEIFDDQFSVERPDGSNFTLKIRSTKLEDSAMYFCASSLIPQGAGTEAFFGQGTRLTVV.

The chain carries TRBV6-4 and TRBJ1-1; D not certain. The germline V gene encodes CDR1 MRHNA and CDR2 SNTAGT. This CDR3 is built from 13 residues. V was trimmed by 6 bases and J by 2 bases, leaving 10 bases between them. The CDR3 DNA reads as TGTGCCAGCAGCCGGGAGCCCAACACTGAAGCTTTCTTT. Encoded protein: CASSREPNTEAFF.

The chain couples TRBV4-3 to TRBJ1-5; D remains ambiguous. With 3 bases removed from V and 5 bases from J, the gap between germline ends came to 8 bases. CDR3 length: 13 residues. Germline CDR1 and CDR2: LGHNA and YSLEER. The CDR3 bases are TGCGCCAGCAGCCACGATCGGGATCAGCCCCAGCATTTT. This codes for CASSHDRDQPQHF.

V is TRBV5-6 and J is TRBJ1-3, with a tentative D call TRBD1 (6 bases). The germline V and J ends were trimmed by 4 bases and 1 base, with 18 bases remaining between them. The germline V gene encodes CDR1 SGHDT and CDR2 YYEEEE. This CDR3 is built from 17 residues. The CDR3 is CASSRVGQQGSGNTIYF. In DNA form, the CDR3 reads TGTGCCAGCAGCCGGGTCGGACAGCAGGGTTCTGGAAACACCATATATTTT.

The CDR3 here is CASSLYGQGINEKLFF. The DNA for the CDR3 is TGTGCCAGCAGCTTGTACGGACAGGGGATTAATGAAAAACTGTTTTTT. The chain employs TRBV5-6 and TRBJ1-4, with 9 bases matching TRBD1. V trimming: 1 base; J trimming: 4 bases; junction bases outside the gene matches: 5. CDR1 is SGHDT and CDR2 is YYEEEE in the germline V gene. This CDR3 spans 16 amino acids.

This rearrangement joins TRBV27 to TRBJ1-1; 7 nucleotides agree with TRBD1. V shed 6 bases, J shed 7 bases, and the junction held 11 bases outside the gene matches. Germline CDR1 is MNHEY and CDR2 is SMNVEV (reference sequence). This CDR3 has 14 residues. CDR3 sequence: CASRNQQGRYEAFF. The CDR3 bases are TGTGCCAGCAGGAACCAACAGGGGCGGTATGAAGCTTTCTTT.

This chain connects TRBV30 to TRBJ1-4; the D is unclear. The CDR3 is 13 amino acids. V gave up 4 bases and J gave up 5 bases, with 11 bases separating them. Germline CDR1 is GTSNPN and CDR2 is SVGIG (reference sequence). The CDR3, as DNA: TGTGCCTGGACCCGGAGACCAAATGAAAAACTGTTTTTT. Encoded protein: CAWTRRPNEKLFF.

V usage is TRBV6-6 and J usage is TRBJ1-1; D is perhaps TRBD1 (5 bases). Trimming stripped 6 bases from V and 6 bases from J, with 14 bases between. Per the germline V gene, CDR1 is MNHNY and CDR2 is SVGAGI (reference sequence). CDR3 length: 13 residues. This CDR3 is CASSLAMGPEAFF. CDR3 DNA: TGTGCCAGCAGCCTCGCAATGGGGCCTGAAGCTTTCTTT.

The gene calls are TRBV9 and TRBJ1-2, with 11 bases aligning to TRBD1. Trimming cost V 4 bases and J 1 base; bases outside gene matches: 9. Germline CDR1 SGDLS, CDR2 YYNGEE. This CDR3 region has 17 residues. CDR3: CASSYTGTGGSNYGYTF. CDR3 DNA sequence: TGTGCCAGCAGCTATACAGGGACAGGGGGTAGTAACTATGGCTACACCTTC.

This rearrangement joins TRBV18 to TRBJ1-2, with a weak D call TRBD1 (5 bases). The CDR3 spans 16 residues. CDR1 KGHSH and CDR2 LQKENI come from the germline V gene. Trimming stripped 4 bases from V and 1 base from J, with 16 bases between. The CDR3 spells CASSQSPGLLNYGYTF. CDR3 bases: TGTGCCAGCTCACAATCCCCGGGACTCCTTAACTATGGCTACACCTTC.

With respect to this clone: A read error may produce the germline difference seen at one junction end. V gene TRBV11-3 combines with J gene TRBJ2-1; D may be TRBD1 or TRBD2 (5 bases each). CDR3 length equals 17 residues. Germline V lookup: CDR1 SGHNT, CDR2 YENEEA. The DNA for the CDR3 is TGTGCCAGCAACTTAGGAGGTACAGGAAGCTCCTACAATGAGCAGTTCTTC. It yields the protein CASNLGGTGSSYNEQFF.

V is TRBV7-9 and J is TRBJ2-7, with 11 bases lining up with TRBD2. CDR1 and CDR2 from the germline V gene are SEHNR and FQNEAQ (reference sequence). This CDR3 is 15 amino acids long. V lost 5 bases, J lost 3 bases, and 6 bases stayed unmatched. The CDR3 loop is CASSPLAGGSYEQYF. CDR3 sequence (DNA): TGTGCCAGCAGCCCATTAGCGGGGGGGAGCTACGAGCAGTACTTC.

This clone was detected only once. This chain joins TRBV19 and TRBJ1-1; the D is unclear. The V end lost 3 bases, the J end lost 0 bases, and 5 bases lay between the germline ends. The germline V gene encodes CDR1 LNHDA and CDR2 SQIVND (reference sequence). The CDR3 runs to 13 residues. CDR3 in amino acids: CASSISVNTEAFF. The CDR3 DNA follows: TGTGCCAGTAGTATTAGCGTGAACACTGAAGCTTTCTTT.

This chain uses TRBV19 with TRBJ1-5, with D possibly matching TRBD1 (5 bases). V gave up 0 bases and J gave up 7 bases, with 13 bases separating them. Germline lookup yields CDR1 LNHDA and CDR2 SQIVND (reference sequence). This CDR3 region has 15 residues. The CDR3 sequence is CASSIDWGGGQPQHF. CDR3 DNA: TGTGCCAGTAGTATAGATTGGGGGGGAGGGCAGCCCCAGCATTTT.

This clone was recorded a few times. The chain links TRBV7-8 to TRBJ1-6, with D possibly matching TRBD1 (6 bases). Germline V gene lookup returns CDR1 SGHVS and CDR2 FQNEAQ. CDR3 length: 15 amino acids. Trimming pared 5 bases from V and 3 bases from J, leaving 11 bases between. This chain's CDR3 is CASSPDSNYNSPLHF. The CDR3 DNA reads TGTGCCAGCAGCCCGGACAGCAACTATAATTCACCCCTCCACTTT.